The 5 T cell receptor beta chains listed next were all sequenced from one sample in a study of cytomegalovirus exposure and HLA in healthy donors. The PCR made use of 60 Vbeta and 13 Jbeta primers. Sequenced by immunoSEQ multiplex PCR; TCRdb stores in-frame clones only, minus some. The top ten hold roughly 1.7% of the sample, which has about 190,000 clones, 83% seen once. Sequencing was performed on PBMCs. The receptors here all came from a middle-aged man in good health and CMV-seropositive.

V and J are TRBV10-3 and TRBJ2-2; 10 positions agree with TRBD1. There are 15 residues in the CDR3. CDR1 is ENHRY, CDR2 SYGVKD, per germline. With 7 bases clipped from V and 4 bases from J, the junction kept 6 bases outside the gene matches. The chain's CDR3 is CAIKTGTGVTGELFF. CDR3 in DNA: TGTGCCATCAAGACCGGGACAGGGGTCACCGGGGAGCTGTTTTTT.

V and J are TRBV5-1 and TRBJ2-1; 8 bases are a match to TRBD2. The germline gives CDR1 SGHRS, CDR2 YFSETQ. Germline trimming cut 0 bases from V and 7 bases from J; bases unmatched to any gene: 9. The CDR3 runs 16 residues. The CDR3 DNA reads TGCGCCAGCAGCTTGGAAGGGACTAGAGTCGTAAATGAGCAGTTCTTC. Its protein is CASSLEGTRVVNEQFF. The full variable domain, its missing parts supplied by reference TRBV5-1 and TRBJ2-1, is KAGVTQTPRYLIKTRGQQVTLSCSPISGHRSVSWYQQTPGQGLQFLFEYFSETQRNKGNFPGRFSGRQFSNSRSEMNVSTLELGDSALYLCASSLEGTRVVNEQFFGPGTRLTVL.

The chain recombines TRBV13 with TRBJ2-3; 7 bases fit TRBD2. CDR3 size: 15 residues. V lost 5 bases to trimming and J lost 5 bases; unmatched junction nucleotides: 10. Germline V gene sequence: CDR1 PRHDT, CDR2 FYEKMQ (reference sequence). For the CDR3, the DNA is TGTGCCAGCAGCACCAAGCGGGATCTGGGAGATACGCAGTATTTT. It is translated as CASSTKRDLGDTQYF.

The chain links TRBV2 to TRBJ1-3; D is unresolved. Looked up from germline, CDR1 is SNHLY and CDR2 is FYNNEI. Trimming shortened V by 6 bases and J by 2 bases, and 8 bases separated the two germline ends. This CDR3 region has 13 residues. In DNA, the CDR3 is TGTGCCAGCAGCAGGACTGCTGGAAACACCATATATTTT. Its protein product is CASSRTAGNTIYF.

The chain recombines TRBV27 with TRBJ2-7; D uncertain. This CDR3 is built from 13 residues. The germline V and J ends were trimmed by 3 bases and 2 bases, with 8 bases remaining between them. Germline V gene lookup returns CDR1 MNHEY and CDR2 SMNVEV (reference sequence). In DNA form, the CDR3 reads TGTGCCAGCAGTTTCGCTCACACCTACGAGCAGTACTTC. Translated, it gives CASSFAHTYEQYF.